This T cell receptor beta chain appears in the sequencing data of a study of blood T cell repertoires in COVID-19. Across the whole study: Acute and convalescent COVID-19 specimens originated in the United States, Italy and Spain. Nucleic acid was either cDNA or gDNA, and it came from T cells, B-cell-depleted T cells, or PBMCs.

J was trimmed by 4 bases and V by 4 bases; bases with no gene match: 13. Germline-derived CDR1 and CDR2 are MGHRA and YSYEKL. The CDR3 has 17 amino acids. This clone was picked up a small number of times. Authors' methods: For nucleated cells, counts were estimated from reference gene primer amplification. Assay: immunoSEQ multiplex PCR; the TCRdb copy retains only in-frame clones and omits some. V and J calls and clone size are those listed in that table; D and trimming were worked out from the DNA. The sample includes 210,000 or so clones, around 83% of them seen just once. Sequencing input: peripheral blood. The sequence was obtained from a man aged 50 or older with active or convalescent COVID-19. The chain links TRBV4-1 to TRBJ2-5, with TRBD1 identical over 9 bases. The CDR3 nucleotides read TGCGCCAGCAGCCTAACCCCGGGACAGGGCCTTTTAGAGACCCAGTACTTC. Translating it yields CASSLTPGQGLLETQYF.